The T cell receptor beta chain under discussion was sequenced for a study of blood T cell repertoires in COVID-19. Across the study: Samples of COVID-19 (acute and convalescent) were obtained from the United States, Italy and Spain.

Germline CDR1 is SGDLS and CDR2 is YYNGEE. The V end was cut by 3 bases, the J end by 3 bases, with 16 bases between. There are 15 residues in the CDR3. Profiling relied on immunoSEQ multiplex PCR, and the TCRdb table lists in-frame clones only, not all of them. The repertoire has 150,000 to 200,000 clones, almost 85% of them found once; the top ten carry roughly 20%. J is TRBJ2-7 and V is TRBV9; no reliable D call. Sequences were obtained from peripheral blood. The receptor was isolated from a woman of 80 years or more with acute or convalescent COVID-19. CDR3 amino acids: CASSASSRGYYEQYF. As DNA, the CDR3 is TGTGCCAGCAGCGCGTCTAGTCGTGGGTACTACGAGCAGTACTTC.